These T cell receptor beta chains were read from a single sample in a study of cytomegalovirus exposure and HLA in healthy donors. Some clones are missing from TCRdb's copy, which holds only in-frame ones; the method was immunoSEQ multiplex PCR. The profile shows hundreds of thousands of clones, 70% to 90% of them singletons. Sequencing was performed on PBMCs. All receptors derive from a woman under 40 in good health and CMV-seropositive. The CDR3 runs from the conserved cysteine through the conserved F or W. Fields, in order: D gene, V gene, clone size, J gene, CDR3 DNA, CDR3 protein. D genes are given only for firm matches. Clone size is not always given. Where it is, it says once, few, many or a class for expanded clones.

.	TRBV7-9	.	TRBJ2-7	TGTGCCAGCAGCTTACCCGGGAGCGCGTACGAGCAGTACTTC	CASSLPGSAYEQYF
.	TRBV18	.	TRBJ1-5	TGTGCCAGCTCACCACAGGGGTGGGAGGATCAGCCCCAGCATTTT	CASSPQGWEDQPQHF
.	TRBV7-2	.	TRBJ2-3	TGTGCCAGCAGCTTAGCTAGCGGTAGCACAGATACGCAGTATTTT	CASSLASGSTDTQYF
.	TRBV7-8	.	TRBJ2-7	TGTGCCAGCAGCCCCGTGGGGGGATCCTCCTACGAGCAGTACTTC	CASSPVGGSSYEQYF
TRBD2	TRBV30	.	TRBJ2-1	TGTGCCTGGGGGACTAGCGGAAGGTACAATGAGCAGTTCTTC	CAWGTSGRYNEQFF
TRBD2	TRBV7-9	.	TRBJ2-1	TGTGCCAGCAGCACCCTTTATTTCACTAGCGGGGGAACTACCAATGAGCAGTTCTTC	CASSTLYFTSGGTTNEQFF
.	TRBV11-1	.	TRBJ2-1	TGTGCCAGCACCCTCTATCGGGGAGCCCCCTACAATGAGCAGTTCTTC	CASTLYRGAPYNEQFF
.	TRBV27	.	TRBJ2-7	TGTGCCAGCAGTTACGGCCGGGGGGAGCAGTACTTC	CASSYGRGEQYF
TRBD2	TRBV4-1	.	TRBJ2-4	TGCGCCAGCAGCCCCACGCCGGGACTAGCGGGGAGTTTAGCCAAAAACATTCAGTACTTC	CASSPTPGLAGSLAKNIQYF
.	TRBV29-1	.	TRBJ1-1	TGCAGCGTTGATGTGGTCAGGGGCACGACTGAAGCTTTCTTT	CSVDVVRGTTEAFF
.	TRBV7-9	few	TRBJ1-5	TGTGCCAGCAGCTTACCAGGGAATCAGCCCCAGCATTTT	CASSLPGNQPQHF
.	TRBV5-4	.	TRBJ2-1	TGTGCCAGCAGTTGGGACCCCCGGGAGAGCTATGAGCAGTTCTTC	CASSWDPRESYEQFF
TRBD2	TRBV30	.	TRBJ2-7	TGTGCCTGGAGGACTAGCGGGAGTAGCCACGAGCAGTACTTC	CAWRTSGSSHEQYF
TRBD2	TRBV6-5	.	TRBJ2-1	TGTGCCAGCAGTTACTCGACGGGAGGGCTCGCTGCTGAGCAGTTCTTC	CASSYSTGGLAAEQFF
.	TRBV5-1	.	TRBJ1-2	TGCGCCAGCAGCTTGGGGTCGGGTGTGGCTGGCTACACCTTC	CASSLGSGVAGYTF
TRBD2	TRBV11-3	.	TRBJ2-5	TGTGCCAGCAGCAAAGGACTAGCGGGAGTAATAGCGGAGACCCAGTACTTC	CASSKGLAGVIAETQYF
TRBD2	TRBV9	.	TRBJ2-7	TGTGCCAGCAGCGAGGGACTAGCGGGAGTACCGCCGGCCTACTTC	CASSEGLAGVPPAYF
TRBD1	TRBV18	.	TRBJ2-7	TGTGCCAGCTCACCGGGCCCAGGGGGCGATTCCCCTCGTTCTTACGAGCAGTACTTC	CASSPGPGGDSPRSYEQYF
.	TRBV15	once	TRBJ2-3	TGTGCCACCAGCAGAGCTCGGACTACAAGCACAGATACGCAGTATTTT	CATSRARTTSTDTQYF
.	TRBV5-5	.	TRBJ2-7	TGTGCCAGCAGCAAGAGGTCCTACGAGCAGTACTTC	CASSKRSYEQYF
TRBD2	TRBV28	.	TRBJ2-1	TGTGCCAGCAGTTTTTGGCGGGAGGCTAATGATGAGCAGTTCTTC	CASSFWREANDEQFF
.	TRBV5-1	.	TRBJ2-1	TGCGCCAGCAGCTTGGCTGAGGATGAGCAGTTCTTC	CASSLAEDEQFF
.	TRBV29-1	.	TRBJ2-7	TGCAGCGTCAACAAGGGGTACGAGCAGTACTTC	CSVNKGYEQYF
TRBD1	TRBV6-1	.	TRBJ1-2	TGTGCCAGCAGTGAAAGATCCGGGACAGGGACGGAACGGACCTTC	CASSERSGTGTERTF
.	TRBV28	.	TRBJ1-1	TGTGCCAGCAGTCCTCAGGGTGTTGAAGCTTTCTTT	CASSPQGVEAFF